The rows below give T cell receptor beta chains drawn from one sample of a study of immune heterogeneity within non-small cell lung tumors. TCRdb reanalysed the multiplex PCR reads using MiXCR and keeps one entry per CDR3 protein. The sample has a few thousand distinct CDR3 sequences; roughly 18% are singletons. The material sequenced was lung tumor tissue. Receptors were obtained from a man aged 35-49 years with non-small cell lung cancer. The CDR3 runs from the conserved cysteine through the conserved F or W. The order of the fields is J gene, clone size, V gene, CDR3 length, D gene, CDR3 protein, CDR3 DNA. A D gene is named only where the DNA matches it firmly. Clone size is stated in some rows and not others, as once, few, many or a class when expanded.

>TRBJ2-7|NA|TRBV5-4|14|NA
CASRLAGQSYEQYF
TGTGCCAGCAGACTGGCGGGACAGTCCTACGAGCAGTACTTC
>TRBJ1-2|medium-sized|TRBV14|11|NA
CASSQVGPYTF
TGTGCCAGCAGCCAAGTAGGGCCGTACACCTTC
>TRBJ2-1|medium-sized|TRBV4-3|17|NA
CASSQEPSAMDYNEQFF
TGCGCCAGCAGCCAAGAACCTAGCGCGATGGATTACAATGAGCAGTTCTTC
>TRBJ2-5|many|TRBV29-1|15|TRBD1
CSARNTGGLQETQYF
TGCAGCGCCCGTAACACAGGGGGTCTACAAGAGACCCAGTACTTC
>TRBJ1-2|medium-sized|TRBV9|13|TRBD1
CASSDWTGAGYTF
TGTGCCAGCAGTGATTGGACAGGGGCCGGCTACACCTTC
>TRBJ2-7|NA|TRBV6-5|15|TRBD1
CASSYSEDRAYQQYF
TGTGCCAGCAGTTACTCCGAAGACAGGGCCTACCAGCAGTACTTC
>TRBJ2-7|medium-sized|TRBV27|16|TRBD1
CASSKGDRGPIGEQYF
TGTGCCAGCAGCAAGGGGGACAGGGGGCCGATTGGAGAGCAGTACTTC
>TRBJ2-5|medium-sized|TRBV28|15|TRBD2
CASSLSGLAGVTQYF
TGTGCCAGCAGTTTATCGGGCCTAGCGGGAGTTACCCAGTACTTC
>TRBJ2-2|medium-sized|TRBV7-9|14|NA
CASSLQMNTGELFF
TGTGCCAGCAGCTTGCAGATGAACACCGGGGAGCTGTTTTTT
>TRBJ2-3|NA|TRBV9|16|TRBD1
CASSVSPGQSQDTQYF
TGTGCCAGCAGCGTTTCCCCGGGACAGAGTCAAGATACGCAGTATTTT
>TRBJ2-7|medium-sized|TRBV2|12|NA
CASSGKGWEQYF
TGTGCCAGCAGTGGAAAGGGTTGGGAGCAGTACTTC